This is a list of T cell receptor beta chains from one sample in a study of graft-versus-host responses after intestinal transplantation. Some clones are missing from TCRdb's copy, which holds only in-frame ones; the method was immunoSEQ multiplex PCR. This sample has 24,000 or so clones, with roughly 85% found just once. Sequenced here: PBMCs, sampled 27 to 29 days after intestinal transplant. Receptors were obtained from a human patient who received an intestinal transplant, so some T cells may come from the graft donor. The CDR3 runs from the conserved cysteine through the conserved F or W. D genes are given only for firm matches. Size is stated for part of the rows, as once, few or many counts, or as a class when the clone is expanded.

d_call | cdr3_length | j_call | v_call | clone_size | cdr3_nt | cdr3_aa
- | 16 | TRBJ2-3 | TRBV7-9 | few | TGTGCCAGCAGCCAAGGGACGGTTCTGCGCACAGATACGCAGTATTTT | CASSQGTVLRTDTQYF
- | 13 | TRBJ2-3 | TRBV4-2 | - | TGTGCCAGCAGCCAAGAGCGCTTTGATACGCAGTATTTT | CASSQERFDTQYF
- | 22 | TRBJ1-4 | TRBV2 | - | TGTGCCAGCAGTGAAGGAGCCCCGGACAAGGCTCTAAAGGGGGGGGAAAATGAAAAACTGTTTTTT | CASSEGAPDKALKGGENEKLFF
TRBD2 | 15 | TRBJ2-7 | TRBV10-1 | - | TGCGCCAGCAGTGAGTCGAAGCGGGGAAACTACGAGCAGTACTTC | CASSESKRGNYEQYF
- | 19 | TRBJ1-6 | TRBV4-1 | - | TGCGCCAGCAGCCAAGAAGCGAGGATGGGGGCGGCCTATAATTCACCCCTCCACTTT | CASSQEARMGAAYNSPLHF
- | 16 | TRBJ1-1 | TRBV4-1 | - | TGCGCCAGCAGCCAAGTATATGGGGGAGGGTACACTGAAGCTTTCTTT | CASSQVYGGGYTEAFF
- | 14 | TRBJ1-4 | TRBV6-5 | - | TGTGCCAGCAGTAACGGACAGTCCTTTGAAAAACTGTTTTTT | CASSNGQSFEKLFF
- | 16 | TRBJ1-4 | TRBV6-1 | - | TGTGCCAGCAGTGAAGCTCAGGGATCGACTAATGAAAAACTGTTTTTT | CASSEAQGSTNEKLFF
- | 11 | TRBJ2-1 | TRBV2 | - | TGTGCCAGCACTAGGCGCAATGAGCAGTTCTTC | CASTRRNEQFF
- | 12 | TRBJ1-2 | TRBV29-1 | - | TGCAGCGTCGTAAGGACCGACTATGGCTACACCTTC | CSVVRTDYGYTF
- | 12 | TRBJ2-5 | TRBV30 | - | TGTGCCTGGAGCGTGATCCAAGAGACCCAGTACTTC | CAWSVIQETQYF
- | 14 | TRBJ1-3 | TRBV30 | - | TGTGCCTGGAGTTCGACAGCCTCTGGAAACACCATATATTTT | CAWSSTASGNTIYF
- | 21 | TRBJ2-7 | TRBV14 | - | TGTGCCAGCAGCCAAGATTGGCCAAGATTGGGGTTGACGGACGGATCCTACGAGCAGTACTTC | CASSQDWPRLGLTDGSYEQYF
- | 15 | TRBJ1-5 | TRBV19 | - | TGTGCCAGTAGTAAGTTCGGGCGGGCGAATCAGCCCCAGCATTTT | CASSKFGRANQPQHF
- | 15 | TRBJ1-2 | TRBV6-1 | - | TGTGCCAGCAGTGAAGCGACGTGGGTAGGCTATGGCTACACCTTC | CASSEATWVGYGYTF
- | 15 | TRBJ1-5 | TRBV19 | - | TGTGCCAGTAGTATCTACGGTCAGGTCAATCAGCCCCAGCATTTT | CASSIYGQVNQPQHF
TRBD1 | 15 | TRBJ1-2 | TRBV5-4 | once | TGTGCCAGCAGCCCCGGACAGGGGGCGGACTATGGCTACACCTTC | CASSPGQGADYGYTF
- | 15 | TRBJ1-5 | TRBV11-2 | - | TGTGCCAGCAGCTTAGATTGGGGAGTTAATCAGCCCCAGCATTTT | CASSLDWGVNQPQHF
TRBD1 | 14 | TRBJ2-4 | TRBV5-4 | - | TGTGCCAGCAGCTCCCGGGACAGTGAAAACATTCAGTACTTC | CASSSRDSENIQYF
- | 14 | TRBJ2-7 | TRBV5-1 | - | TGCGCCAGCCGATCCGGGGAGGGGGCTGAAGAGCAGTACTTC | CASRSGEGAEEQYF